The present entry profiles one TCR beta chain with its context. Its target antigen remains unknown. No much larger clonotype is one base removed from it; base qualities were not supplied. For sequencing of the TCRbeta CDR3 region, genomic DNA was extracted from the sorted cells. The immunoSEQ Assay was used for sequencing of TCRbeta CDR3 regions. What TCRdb holds here is the immuneACCESS table cut down to in-frame rearrangements. Part of the clones is not present; checked against another copy, under half of the missing clones reflect an unresolved V gene, and the others are unexplained. The sample includes 100,000 or so clones, with around 89% observed a single time. The ten largest clones capture around 0.16% of the sample. The source of the sample is a study of OX40 agonist ivuxolimab in advanced cancers. Notes on the research overall: Ivuxolimab, which targeted the costimulatory receptor OX40 (CD134), was an agonistic, fully human IgG2 monoclonal antibody. Intravenous ivuxolimab was administered to patients every 2 weeks at six dose levels: 0.01, 0.1, 0.3, 1.5, 3 and 10 mg/kg. Of the approximately 50 dose-escalation patients, hepatocellular carcinoma was present in about 20, melanoma in roughly 15, renal cell carcinoma in 9 and head and neck cancer in 9. The dose-escalation cohort was 82.7% male with a mean age of about 54 years, ranging from roughly 23 to 79. Patients were allowed to have had prior anti-PD-1, anti-PD-L1 or anti-CTLA-4 therapy, and approximately 43% of the dose-escalation patients had previously received checkpoint inhibitors. Partial responses occurred in three dose-escalation patients, of whom one had hepatocellular carcinoma and two had cutaneous melanoma. Peripheral TCRbeta sequencing was intended to test whether TCR sequence diversity was altered and clonal T-cell expansion was caused by ivuxolimab. The paper covers the monotherapy dose-escalation part of the phase I ivuxolimab trial, which included N ≈ 50 patients. On the study overall, not on this receptor specifically: Low levels of normalized T-cell clonal expansion were also shown by some nonresponding patients. Antigen specificity was not determined for the clonally expanded peripheral T cells. At doses from 0.1 to 3.0 mg/kg, clonal expansion was seen in both CD4+ and CD8+ blood T cells between baseline and week 6. On average, CD8+ T cells showed more expanded clones than CD4+ T cells after ivuxolimab. In partial responders in the 0.1-3.0 mg/kg groups, normalized peripheral clonal expansion was found to be among the lowest, especially among CD8+ T cells.

The trial excluded patients who had a history of autoimmune disease or were on systemic immunosuppression. In every dose cohort, peripheral blood was drawn for TCR sequencing at baseline, cycle 4 day 1, and cycle 7 day 1. The samples were taken from a phase I, first-in-human, multicenter, open-label dose-escalation trial of ivuxolimab. Adults with locally advanced or metastatic melanoma, renal cell carcinoma, hepatocellular carcinoma or head and neck squamous cell carcinoma were enrolled in the trial. CD4+ and CD8+ T cells were sorted separately from peripheral blood before TCR sequencing. The germline V gene specifies WSHSY as CDR1 and SAAADI as CDR2. The CDR3, cysteine through phenylalanine, is 11 amino acids long. The retained sequence is limited to the CDR3, 33 bases, with the frame set at the first base. V and J are truncated by 7 bases and 6 bases respectively, leaving an intervening sequence of 9 bases.

The rearranged chain carries TRBV10-2 and TRBJ1-2; a tentative D call is TRBD1 (6 bases match). The clonotype was recovered from an adult with an advanced solid tumor such as melanoma, head and neck, liver or kidney cancer. The specimen was CD4+ or CD8+ T cells sorted from blood, collected in a trial of the OX40 agonist ivuxolimab. The DNA sequence is given as TGCGCCAGCAATTCAGGGGATGGCTACACCTTC. It translates as CASNSGDGYTF.